This entry lists 22 T cell receptor beta chains sequenced from one sample in a study of blood T cell repertoires in COVID-19. Generated by immunoSEQ multiplex PCR, the TCRdb table keeps only in-frame clones and is missing some. Among about 130,000 clones listed, roughly 84% were seen once. Sequenced material: peripheral blood. The receptors stem from a man in his 60s with acute or convalescent COVID-19.

Turning to this clone: Other DNA sequences from this sample encode an identical CDR3 as well. The chain carries TRBV5-1 and TRBJ1-1, with D possibly TRBD1 on 6 matching bases. Germline CDR1 SGHRS, CDR2 YFSETQ. The CDR3 is 13 amino acids. The germline V and J ends were trimmed by 1 base and 3 bases, with 7 bases remaining between them. In DNA, the CDR3 is TGCGCCAGCAGCTTGACAGGGTACACTGAAGCTTTCTTT. Translated: CASSLTGYTEAFF.

This rearrangement joins TRBV5-1 to TRBJ2-7, with D possibly being TRBD1 (6 bases). Germline V gives CDR1 SGHRS, CDR2 YFSETQ. The CDR3 has 13 residues. V lost 6 bases and J 4 bases, leaving 14 bases between the germline ends. CDR3 region: CASISGTTYEQYF. The CDR3 bases are TGCGCCAGCATCTCCGGGACAACGTACGAGCAGTACTTC.

The chain recombines TRBV11-3 with TRBJ2-2; 11 bases agree with TRBD2. There are 15 residues in the CDR3. CDR1 is SGHNT, CDR2 YENEEA, per germline. V gave up 4 bases and J gave up 4 bases; unmatched junction bases: 2. CDR3 sequence: CASSSGTSGTGELFF. The CDR3 coding sequence is TGTGCCAGCAGCTCCGGGACTAGCGGCACCGGGGAGCTGTTTTTT.

The chain couples TRBV5-4 to TRBJ2-7, with 10 bases lining up with TRBD2. V shed 0 bases, J shed 2 bases, and the junction held 2 bases outside the gene matches. The CDR3 extends over 15 amino acids. The germline gives CDR1 SGHNT, CDR2 YYREEE (reference sequence). CDR3 nucleotide sequence: TGTGCCAGCAGCTTGGAAGCGGGGGGGCCCTACGAGCAGTACTTC. It codes for CASSLEAGGPYEQYF.

V and J are TRBV6-5 and TRBJ1-2, with 7 bases fitting TRBD1. The CDR3 runs 13 residues. V was clipped by 6 bases and J by 5 bases; unmatched bases: 6. The germline V gene has CDR1 MNHEY and CDR2 SVGAGI. The CDR3 here is CASRETGRYGYTF. The CDR3 DNA sequence: TGTGCCAGCAGGGAGACAGGGCGTTATGGCTACACCTTC.

This clone appeared a few times. The chain has TRBV21-1 and TRBJ2-5; the table's D call, TRBD1, was not checked against the DNA. TRBV21-1 is a pseudogene locus. CDR3 length: 15 residues. The CDR3 DNA reads as TGTGCCAGCAGCAGGTCACAGGGGCTCCAAGAGACCCAGTACTTC. Protein product: CASSRSQGLQETQYF.

This chain connects TRBV15 to TRBJ2-7, with 9 bases aligning to TRBD2. The junction had 7 bases not matched to a gene; V was cut back by 0 bases and J by 4 bases. The CDR3 is 16 residues long. Per the germline V gene, CDR1 is LNHNV and CDR2 is YYDKDF (reference sequence). The DNA of the CDR3 is TGTGCCACCAGCAGAGATCGCGGGAGGGCGCGATACGAGCAGTACTTC. Its translation: CATSRDRGRARYEQYF.

In regard to this clone: Relative to the germline gene, one junction end is altered; a read error may explain this. The rearrangement links TRBV29-1 to TRBJ2-1; 14 positions agree with TRBD2. The CDR3 is 13 residues long. CDR1 and CDR2 from the germline V gene are SQVTM and ANQGSEA. CDR3 amino acids: CSVEGLAGAPPLF. In nucleotides, the CDR3 is TGCAGCGTTGAGGGACTAGCGGGGGCCCCCCCCCTCTTC.

The table lists this clone with a count of one. V gene TRBV11-3 combines with J gene TRBJ1-1; the D gene is possibly TRBD1 (5 bases). The germline CDR1 and CDR2 sequences are SGHNT and YENEEA. With 1 base removed from V and 1 base from J, the gap between germline ends came to 10 bases. CDR3 length equals 15 residues. The CDR3 spells CASSLGGQRNTEAFF. CDR3 DNA sequence: TGTGCCAGCAGCTTAGGGGGCCAGCGGAACACTGAAGCTTTCTTT. The entire variable domain, with the rest obtained from reference TRBV11-3 and TRBJ1-1, is as follows: EAGVVQSPRYKIIEKKQPVAFWCNPISGHNTLYWYLQNLGQGPELLIRYENEEAVDDSQLPKDRFSAERLKGVDSTLKIQPAELGDSAVYLCASSLGGQRNTEAFFGQGTRLTVV.

The V call is TRBV27, the J call TRBJ1-1; TRBD1 matches at 8 bases. The CDR3 is 11 residues long. With V trimmed by 5 bases and J by 11 bases, 4 bases remained unmatched. Looked up from germline, CDR1 is MNHEY and CDR2 is SMNVEV (reference sequence). DNA of the CDR3: TGTGCCAGCAGTGACCACAGGGGGGCTTTCTTT. This translates into CASSDHRGAFF.

The chain couples TRBV6-1 to TRBJ1-5; no definite D call. Trimming removed 0 bases from V and 5 bases from J, with 5 bases in between. Looked up from germline, CDR1 is MNHNS and CDR2 is SASEGT. The CDR3 length is 13 residues. The CDR3 sequence: CASSEAIDQPQHF. In nucleotides, the CDR3 is TGTGCCAGCAGTGAAGCAATAGATCAGCCCCAGCATTTT.

This chain links TRBV10-3 with TRBJ2-3; TRBD2 agrees at 7 bases. The germline V gene has CDR1 ENHRY and CDR2 SYGVKD. With V trimmed by 3 bases and J by 15 bases, 12 bases remained unmatched. The CDR3 is 13 amino acids. The CDR3 reads CAISDLKGSGVYF. The CDR3 DNA is TGTGCCATCAGTGACTTGAAGGGGAGCGGGGTTTATTTT.

The chain links TRBV20-1 to TRBJ2-7; TRBD2 might be the D (6 bases). Germline CDR1 reads DFQATT; CDR2 reads SNEGSKA (reference sequence). Trimming left V 3 bases short and J 1 base short, with 10 bases between. The CDR3 runs to 13 residues. CDR3 DNA: TGCAGTGCTAGTGCCGGGACTTCCTACGAGCAGTACTTC. Encoded protein: CSASAGTSYEQYF.

V is TRBV5-1 and J is TRBJ1-2; tentative D call: TRBD1 (5 bases). The V end was cut by 0 bases, the J end by 13 bases, with 16 bases between. Germline CDR1 is SGHRS and CDR2 is YFSETQ. This CDR3 spans 13 amino acids. CDR3 loop: CASSLDSRAAFTF. The CDR3 coding sequence is TGCGCCAGCAGCTTGGATTCCAGGGCGGCTTTCACCTTC.

The chain uses TRBV5-1 and TRBJ2-6, with D unresolved. The germline V and J ends were trimmed by 4 bases and 2 bases, with 4 bases remaining between them. The germline V gene has CDR1 SGHRS and CDR2 YFSETQ. This CDR3 is built from 13 residues. The CDR3 region is CASSPAGANVLTF. The CDR3 DNA is TGCGCCAGCAGCCCAGCTGGGGCCAACGTCCTGACTTTC.

The chain recombines TRBV15 with TRBJ2-1; D might be TRBD1 (5 bases). This CDR3 has 15 residues. Deletions cut 0 bases from V and 8 bases from J, with 14 bases between. The V gene's germline CDR1 is LNHNV and CDR2 YYDKDF (reference sequence). This CDR3 is CATSRDWGLIDEQFF. CDR3 nucleotide sequence: TGTGCCACCAGCAGAGATTGGGGCCTGATCGATGAGCAGTTCTTC.

The chain combines TRBV29-1 with TRBJ1-3, with D possibly TRBD1 on 5 matching bases. This CDR3 comprises 15 residues. V lost 7 bases to trimming and J lost 1 base, with 17 bases between them. Germline V gene lookup returns CDR1 SQVTM and CDR2 ANQGSEA. The CDR3 spells CSARTPTQSGNTIYF. The CDR3 DNA reads TGCAGCGCAAGGACACCGACTCAATCTGGAAACACCATATATTTT.

The genes are TRBV27 and TRBJ1-1; 8 positions agree with TRBD1. Trimming at V came to 5 bases and at J to 0 bases, leaving 8 bases not matched to a gene. Per germline, CDR1 MNHEY and CDR2 SMNVEV (reference sequence). This CDR3 is 16 amino acids long. CDR3 sequence reads: CASSPRTGLMNTEAFF. Here the CDR3 DNA reads TGTGCCAGCAGTCCCCGGACAGGGCTCATGAACACTGAAGCTTTCTTT.

This sequence joins TRBV19 and TRBJ2-1, with D perhaps TRBD2 (5 bases). Trimming pared 5 bases from V and 0 bases from J, leaving 14 bases between. The germline CDR1 and CDR2 sequences are LNHDA and SQIVND (reference sequence). The CDR3 extends over 16 amino acids. CDR3 loop: CASSPSSGFSYNEQFF. CDR3 nucleotides: TGTGCCAGTAGTCCCTCGTCGGGGTTCTCCTACAATGAGCAGTTCTTC.

V gene TRBV28 combines with J gene TRBJ2-1; tentatively, D is TRBD1 (5 bases). CDR1 and CDR2 from the germline V gene are MDHEN and SYDVKM. The germline V and J ends were trimmed by 7 bases and 5 bases, with 15 bases remaining between them. This CDR3 comprises 14 residues. CDR3 nucleotides: TGTGCCAGCATGAGTTGGAAAGGGGACAATGAGCAGTTCTTC. This sequence encodes CASMSWKGDNEQFF.

The chain carries TRBV11-2 and TRBJ2-2; a possible D gene is TRBD1 (6 bases). Germline CDR1 SGHAT, CDR2 FQNNGV. Trimming pared 1 base from V and 7 bases from J, leaving 13 bases between. This CDR3 has 15 amino acids. The CDR3 DNA reads TGTGCCAGCAGCTTAGTACAGGGTGGGGTCGGGGAGCTGTTTTTT. Translated: CASSLVQGGVGELFF.

V is TRBV2 and J is TRBJ1-2; TRBD1 matches at 7 bases. The CDR3 runs 14 residues. Germline loops: CDR1 SNHLY, CDR2 FYNNEI. J gave up 7 bases and V 1 base, and 6 bases lay outside the gene matches. The CDR3 DNA reads as TGTGCCAGCAGTGAAGTGAAGGGGGCGAGTGGCTACACCTTC. This sequence encodes CASSEVKGASGYTF.